The TCR beta chain under discussion was sequenced for a study of CD8 T cells in Susac syndrome (dated by TCRdb to between 2018 and 2020). With regard to the full study: The study used repertoire sequencing to test whether antigen drove CD8+ T cell activation and differentiation in Susac syndrome. Study-level results and caveats: The number of individuals in the TCR sequencing and HLA analysis was acknowledged as relatively small.

CDR1 is given as LGHDT and CDR2 as YNNKEL, both from the germline V gene (reference sequence). The CDR3 contains 14 residues, cysteine and phenylalanine counted. Of all the DNA, just the CDR3 is kept, 42 bases in frame from base 1. V is pared back by 7 bases and J by 2 bases, with 13 bases lying between the germline termini. RNA was extracted using the RNeasy kit, and about 0.45 to 1 ug of the RNA was reverse transcribed with random hexamers. TCR beta CDR3 regions were amplified with the immunoSEQ multiplex PCR assay covering 54 Vbeta and 13 Jbeta segments. PCR amplification bias was corrected by using a synthetic template baseline for primer optimization and computational correction. Per the original workflow: Reads were annotated to V, D and J genes per IMGT and analyzed with immunoSEQ Analyzer, keeping only productive sequences. To calculate clonality, Shannon entropy was normalized by log2 of the number of productive unique sequences and then subtracted from one. Public and private clones were assessed among the 100 most prevalent clones of each patient and control. Clones were defined as Susac-specific if absent from the healthy and MS cohorts, from 900 to 1,200 published viral clones and from other ImmuneACCESS disease sequences. TCRdb ran its own pipeline on the public reads, namely fastp trimming at Q25 and MiXCR clone calling, and kept in-frame beta chains. Merged by CDR3 protein, the rows form single entries marked with the most common genes and DNA. The V and J calls and clone size come from TCRdb's table, not from the authors' own analysis. The table for this sample lists some 120,000 distinct CDR3 sequences; more than 90% of them were counted only once. The ten biggest clones cover more than 0.09% of the sample.

On this clonotype: Its cognate antigen has yet to be identified. No much larger clone is present one base from it, and per-base qualities are unavailable.

Peripheral blood CD8+ and CD4+ T cells from healthy donors, Susac syndrome patients and multiple sclerosis patients were profiled by high-throughput TCR beta sequencing. Healthy donors were included as age- and sex-matched controls. Bulk CD8+ and CD4+ T cells were purified by magnetic negative isolation, whereas CD8+ TEMRA cells were enriched by FACS. Blood was drawn into EDTA tubes, processed within 24 hours, and PBMCs were isolated by density gradient centrifugation. PBMCs destined for TCR sequencing were cryopreserved in liquid nitrogen and later thawed in a 37 °C water bath. The sorted or isolated CD4+, CD8+ and CD8+ TEMRA cells reached a purity of at least 90%.

Sequenced sample: CD4+ T cells from PBMCs. This TCR came from a human donor in good health. The chain joins TRBV3-1 to TRBJ2-3; a tentative D match to TRBD2 spans 5 bases. The bases are TGTGCCAGCACCCCCGGACTCCACACAGATACGCAGTATTTT. Protein translation: CASTPGLHTDTQYF.